Listed here are 32 T cell receptor beta chains from one sample, sequenced in a study of response to subunit inactivated influenza vaccine. TCRdb analysed the RT-PCR reads with MiXCR anew, one entry per CDR3 protein. The data hold over 400,000 distinct CDR3 sequences, with 13% observed a single time. The material was PBMCs from blood, obtained roughly 45 days after vaccination. The origin of the receptors is a man in his forties or fifties who received an inactivated influenza vaccine.

This clonotype was detected only a few times. One end of the junction does not line up with germline, which may come from a read error. The chain combines TRBV29-1 with TRBJ2-3; 10 bases are shared with TRBD1. This CDR3 is built from 15 residues. Per the germline V gene, CDR1 is SQVTM and CDR2 is ANQGSEA. The CDR3 sequence: CSVEDRGRDTDTQYF. Here the CDR3 DNA reads TGCAGCGTCGAAGACAGGGGGCGAGATACAGATACGCAGTATTTT.

In its sample, this clonotype was seen a few times. The chain joins TRBV20-1 to TRBJ1-5, with TRBD1 matching over 12 bases. V dropped 4 bases and J dropped 7; count of bases not matched to a gene: 11. This CDR3 region has 16 residues. Germline V gives CDR1 DFQATT, CDR2 SNEGSKA (reference sequence). The CDR3 coding sequence is TGCAGTGCTACCCCGGGACAGGGGGCCGGAATCCAGCCCCAGCATTTT. The encoded protein is CSATPGQGAGIQPQHF.

The J gene is TRBJ2-7, the V gene TRBV6-5; D possibly corresponds to TRBD1 (7 bases). Germline CDR1 and CDR2: MNHEY and SVGAGI. The CDR3 is 14 amino acids. V was cut by 3 bases and J by 5 bases, with 14 bases left in between. CDR3 residues: CASSYIGRGDEQYF. CDR3 sequence (DNA): TGTGCCAGCAGTTATATTGGCAGGGGGGACGAGCAGTACTTC.

This clonotype came up a few times. This chain connects TRBV28 to TRBJ2-6; D gene uncertain. V was clipped by 7 bases and J by 0 bases, with 13 bases between them. This CDR3 is built from 16 residues. The germline gives CDR1 MDHEN, CDR2 SYDVKM. CDR3 nucleotide sequence: TGTGCCAGCATACCCCTTTTCTCCTCTGGGGCCAACGTCCTGACTTTC. Its translation is CASIPLFSSGANVLTF.

The chain couples TRBV7-9 to TRBJ2-2; 11 nucleotides match TRBD1. Germline V lookup: CDR1 SEHNR, CDR2 FQNEAQ (reference sequence). V shed 5 bases and J 6 bases; nucleotides not matched to a gene: 5. The CDR3 has 15 amino acids. The CDR3: CASSRTGGSAGELFF. In nucleotides, the CDR3 is TGTGCCAGCAGCCGGACAGGGGGCAGCGCCGGGGAGCTGTTTTTT.

This clonotype was observed a handful of times. The chain links TRBV12-3 or TRBV12-4 to TRBJ1-5, with 8 bases aligning to TRBD1. CDR3 length equals 16 residues. Trimming at V came to 7 bases and at J to 3 bases, leaving 11 bases not matched to a gene. CDR3 loop: CASTAGDRRSNQPQHF. CDR3 coding DNA: TGTGCCAGCACCGCTGGGGACAGGCGCTCCAATCAGCCCCAGCATTTT.

The chain combines TRBV11-1 with TRBJ2-1; tentative D call: TRBD2 (5 bases). The germline V gene has CDR1 SGHAT and CDR2 FQDESV (reference sequence). This CDR3 has 15 residues. V lost 1 base, J lost 1 base, and 8 bases lay in between. The CDR3 DNA follows: TGTGCCAGCAGCTTAGAGTCGGGGTCCTACAATGAGCAGTTCTTC. It codes for CASSLESGSYNEQFF.

The chain carries TRBV6-2 or TRBV6-3 and TRBJ2-7, with a tentative D call TRBD1 (5 bases). The CDR3 loop spans 14 amino acids. Germline assignment: CDR1 MNHEY and CDR2 SVGEGT. V was trimmed by 6 bases and J by 1 base, leaving 13 bases between them. CDR3 coding DNA: TGTGCCAGCAGACCCTTACCAGGGTCCTACGAGCAGTACTTC. It translates to CASRPLPGSYEQYF.

The chain uses TRBV5-1 and TRBJ2-7; 7 bases are shared with TRBD1. The CDR3 is 15 residues long. Trimming cost V 3 bases and J 2 bases; bases outside gene matches: 8. CDR1 is SGHRS, CDR2 YFSETQ, per germline. The CDR3 DNA is TGCGCCAGCAGCTGGACCGGGACAGCAACCTACGAGCAGTACTTC. This sequence encodes CASSWTGTATYEQYF. Complete variable domain (other parts from reference TRBV5-1 and TRBJ2-7): KAGVTQTPRYLIKTRGQQVTLSCSPISGHRSVSWYQQTPGQGLQFLFEYFSETQRNKGNFPGRFSGRQFSNSRSEMNVSTLELGDSALYLCASSWTGTATYEQYFGPGTRLTVT.

The sample holds a few counts of this clonotype. The V gene is TRBV7-2, the J gene TRBJ2-7; possibly TRBD1 or TRBD2 for D (5 bases each). CDR3 length: 15 residues. CDR1 and CDR2 (germline): SGHTA, FQGNSA. Trimming left V 5 bases short and J 3 bases short, with 17 bases between. CDR3 loop: CASSVGGADYYEQYF. CDR3 bases: TGTGCCAGCAGCGTTGGGGGAGCAGACTACTACGAGCAGTACTTC.

This clonotype was detected only once. The V gene is TRBV18, the J gene TRBJ1-4; D gene uncertain. From germline, CDR1 is KGHSH and CDR2 LQKENI. The CDR3 covers 17 residues. The V end was cut by 1 base, the J end by 3 bases, with 15 bases between. The CDR3: CASSPLFGEKSNEKLFF. The CDR3 DNA reads as TGTGCCAGCTCACCACTCTTTGGAGAGAAGTCTAATGAAAAACTGTTTTTT.

V usage is TRBV20-1 and J usage is TRBJ1-5; TRBD1 aligns across 10 bases. The CDR3 has 15 amino acids. Germline V gene data show CDR1 as DFQATT and CDR2 as SNEGSKA (reference sequence). Losses at the gene ends were 6 bases for V and 5 bases for J; bases not matched to a gene: 10. CDR3 coding DNA: TGCAGTGCCGGAGGGGGACAGGGGTGGGATCAGCCCCAGCATTTT. It encodes CSAGGGQGWDQPQHF.

This clonotype was detected only a few times. V usage is TRBV5-1 and J usage is TRBJ2-7; 10 positions agree with TRBD2. CDR3 length equals 17 residues. Germline V gives CDR1 SGHRS, CDR2 YFSETQ. After removal of 1 base from V and 0 bases from J, the junction contained 7 bases not matched to a gene. The CDR3 DNA reads as TGCGCCAGCAGCTTGCGACTAACTAGCGGGACCTCCTACGAGCAGTACTTC. It codes for CASSLRLTSGTSYEQYF.

Ten or more counts support this clonotype. The J gene is TRBJ2-7, the V gene TRBV29-1, with 7 bases aligning to TRBD1. The CDR3 totals 13 residues. The germline gives CDR1 SQVTM, CDR2 ANQGSEA. After removal of 4 bases from V and 3 bases from J, the junction contained 6 bases not matched to a gene. The CDR3 sequence is CSVAGDRSYEQYF. The CDR3 coding sequence is TGCAGCGTTGCCGGGGACAGAAGCTACGAGCAGTACTTC.

This clonotype appeared a few times. The chain is built from TRBV6-2 or TRBV6-3 and TRBJ2-7, with D possibly matching TRBD2 (5 bases). The ends were cut back, 7 bases at V and 9 bases at J, with 16 bases in the middle. Germline CDR1 is MNHEY and CDR2 is SVGEGT. This CDR3 has 12 amino acids. The CDR3 coding sequence is TGTGCCAGCACCCGGGATGTTCGTCGGCAGTACTTC. Residues: CASTRDVRRQYF.

The CDR3, as DNA: TGCGCCAGCAGCCAAACGACGGACAGAAAAGAGACCCAGTACTTC. Encoded protein: CASSQTTDRKETQYF. The V gene is TRBV4-1, the J gene TRBJ2-5; D possibly corresponds to TRBD1 (6 bases). The CDR3 length is 15 residues. The germline V gene has CDR1 MGHRA and CDR2 YSYEKL. The V gene lost 2 bases and the J gene lost 3 bases, with 13 bases spanning the gap.

The J gene is TRBJ1-1, the V gene TRBV5-1; the D gene is possibly TRBD1 (5 bases). The CDR3 covers 13 residues. The germline CDR1 and CDR2 sequences are SGHRS and YFSETQ. V lost 3 bases to trimming and J lost 5 bases, with 11 bases between them. Written as DNA, the CDR3 is TGCGCCAGCAGCTCACAGGAATTTACTGAAGCTTTCTTT. Translating gives CASSSQEFTEAFF.

The sample holds a few counts of this clonotype. The chain links TRBV29-1 to TRBJ2-7; perhaps TRBD2 as D (6 bases). Trimming pared 0 bases from V and 5 bases from J, leaving 11 bases between. Germline CDR1 is SQVTM and CDR2 is ANQGSEA. The CDR3 is 13 amino acids. DNA of the CDR3: TGCAGCGTTGAAGATCAGGGAGGCAACGAGCAGTACTTC. Its translation is CSVEDQGGNEQYF.

This clonotype was recorded a few times. The V gene is TRBV12-3 or TRBV12-4, the J gene TRBJ2-1; TRBD2 matches at 11 bases. J gave up 3 bases and V 7 bases, and 5 bases lay outside the gene matches. The CDR3 sequence is 15 residues long. The CDR3 bases are TGTGCCAGCAACCCGGGACTAGCGGTCTACAATGAGCAGTTCTTC. Translation: CASNPGLAVYNEQFF.

V gene TRBV6-1 combines with J gene TRBJ1-5; TRBD1 agrees at 10 bases. The CDR3 sequence is 16 residues long. The germline V gene has CDR1 MNHNS and CDR2 SASEGT. The junction had 4 bases not matched to a gene; V was cut back by 5 bases and J by 0 bases. This chain's CDR3 is CASSRTGGDSNQPQHF. The CDR3, as DNA: TGTGCCAGCAGTCGGACAGGGGGGGATAGCAATCAGCCCCAGCATTTT.

The chain combines TRBV14 with TRBJ2-1; the D is unclear. In germline, CDR1 is SGHDN, CDR2 FVKESK. Trimming shortened V by 2 bases and J by 14 bases, and 16 bases separated the two germline ends. The CDR3 runs to 13 residues. This CDR3 reads CASSQSLVAVEFF. The DNA for the CDR3 is TGTGCCAGCAGCCAATCCCTAGTTGCAGTGGAGTTCTTC. The entire variable domain, with the rest obtained from reference TRBV14 and TRBJ2-1, is as follows: EAGVTQFPSHSVIEKGQTVTLRCDPISGHDNLYWYRRVMGKEIKFLLHFVKESKQDESGMPNNRFLAERTGGTYSTLKVQPAELEDSGVYFCASSQSLVAVEFFGPGTRLTVL.

The V gene is TRBV7-2, the J gene TRBJ1-3; D is uncertain. The CDR3 runs to 16 residues. V gave up 2 bases and J gave up 0 bases, with 11 bases separating them. In germline, CDR1 is SGHTA, CDR2 FQGNSA. The CDR3: CASSLTRLDSGNTIYF. The CDR3 coding sequence is TGTGCCAGCAGCTTAACTCGGTTGGACTCTGGAAACACCATATATTTT.

The J gene is TRBJ2-7, the V gene TRBV11-1; 8 bases fit TRBD2. This CDR3 spans 16 amino acids. V dropped 3 bases and J dropped 1; count of bases not matched to a gene: 8. Germline V gene data show CDR1 as SGHAT and CDR2 as FQDESV (reference sequence). The CDR3 region is CASSFDFGGGSYEQYF. CDR3 DNA: TGTGCCAGCAGCTTCGATTTTGGCGGGGGGTCCTACGAGCAGTACTTC.

V gene TRBV11-1 combines with J gene TRBJ2-5; a possible D gene is TRBD1 (6 bases). Germline CDR1 is SGHAT and CDR2 is FQDESV (reference sequence). The V end was cut by 1 base, the J end by 5 bases, with 17 bases between. The CDR3 is 16 amino acids. The CDR3 reads CASSLVDWPGDETQYF. The CDR3, as DNA: TGTGCCAGCAGCTTAGTTGATTGGCCAGGGGATGAGACCCAGTACTTC. Looking up the rest from reference TRBV11-1 and TRBJ2-5 gives the full variable domain: EAEVAQSPRYKITEKSQAVAFWCDPISGHATLYWYRQILGQGPELLVQFQDESVVDDSQLPKDRFSAERLKGVDSTLKIQPAELGDSAMYLCASSLVDWPGDETQYFGPGTRLLVL.

The chain combines TRBV11-2 with TRBJ2-3, with 8 bases that match TRBD2. Per the germline V gene, CDR1 is SGHAT and CDR2 is FQNNGV. The CDR3 loop spans 17 amino acids. With V trimmed by 2 bases and J by 0 bases, 7 bases remained unmatched. This CDR3 reads CASSLLSRGVSTDTQYF. CDR3 coding DNA: TGTGCCAGCAGCTTACTGTCGCGGGGGGTTAGCACAGATACGCAGTATTTT.

The chain is built from TRBV3-1 and TRBJ2-7; D is uncertain. This CDR3 has 12 residues. Germline V gene data show CDR1 as LGHDT and CDR2 as YNNKEL (reference sequence). Trimming removed 3 bases from V and 2 bases from J, with 5 bases in between. This chain's CDR3 is CASSQQPYEQYF. Here the CDR3 DNA reads TGTGCCAGCAGCCAGCAGCCCTACGAGCAGTACTTC.

This clonotype was counted many times. V gene TRBV2 combines with J gene TRBJ2-1; D possibly matches TRBD1 or TRBD2 (5 bases each). Germline CDR1 and CDR2: SNHLY and FYNNEI. The CDR3 is 13 amino acids. V lost 8 bases to trimming and J lost 9 bases, with 17 bases between them. For the CDR3, the DNA is TGTGCCAGCGGACAACATCTAGCTTTTGAGCAGTTCTTC. Its translation is CASGQHLAFEQFF.

This clonotype has only a few counts. The chain carries TRBV19 and TRBJ2-7; D remains ambiguous. Per germline, CDR1 LNHDA and CDR2 SQIVND (reference sequence). V lost 2 bases and J 0 bases, leaving 11 bases between the germline ends. The length of the CDR3 is 15 residues. The CDR3, as DNA: TGTGCCAGTAGTATATGGTCAGGAAGCTCCTACGAGCAGTACTTC. Protein product: CASSIWSGSSYEQYF.

This chain connects TRBV18 to TRBJ1-2, with D perhaps TRBD1 (6 bases). V gave up 3 bases and J gave up 7 bases, with 15 bases separating them. CDR1 is KGHSH and CDR2 is LQKENI in the germline V gene. The CDR3 loop spans 14 amino acids. CDR3 bases: TGTGCCAGCTCACCTCCAGGACAGAGCCGTGGCTACACCTTC. Translation: CASSPPGQSRGYTF.

The gene calls are TRBV7-6 and TRBJ2-3, with 11 nucleotides matching TRBD2. Per germline, CDR1 SGHVS and CDR2 FNYEAQ. This CDR3 contains 18 residues. The V gene end was trimmed by 5 bases and the J gene end by 3 bases; junction bases not matched to a gene: 13. CDR3 loop: CASSPRGITSGRTDTQYF. The CDR3 DNA sequence: TGTGCCAGCAGCCCACGAGGGATCACTAGCGGGAGAACAGATACGCAGTATTTT.

This clonotype was counted many times. The rearrangement joins TRBV12-3 or TRBV12-4 to TRBJ1-6; no firm D call. The CDR3 has 13 amino acids. V was pared by 5 bases and J by 0 bases, with 2 bases between. The CDR3 region is CASSNSYNSPLHF. CDR3 nucleotide sequence: TGTGCCAGCAGTAACTCCTATAATTCACCCCTCCACTTT.

This clonotype was observed many times. V is TRBV4-3 and J is TRBJ2-5; 9 nucleotides line up with TRBD1. The CDR3 has 16 residues. V shed 0 bases and J 6 bases; nucleotides not matched to a gene: 8. Germline CDR1 LGHNA, CDR2 YSLEER. The CDR3 DNA is TGCGCCAGCAGCCAAGAATCAGGGACAGGGAGACAGACCCAGTACTTC. This codes for CASSQESGTGRQTQYF.